Listed here are 20 T cell receptor beta chains from one sample, sequenced in a study of blood T cells in healthy people across ages. Next came a second PCR, run for about 7 to 12 cycles, which used a sample-barcoded 5' primer along with a J-beta primer mix. TCRdb fed the 5' RACE reads into MiXCR, producing one record per CDR3 protein. Here the sample spans 600,000 to 850,000 distinct CDR3 sequences, roughly 44% being singletons. The sequenced sample consisted of blood. These receptors originate from a woman aged 55-69 years in good health.

This clonotype was recorded many times. V and J are TRBV29-1 and TRBJ2-7, with D hard to call. Germline V gives CDR1 SQVTM, CDR2 ANQGSEA. With 0 bases removed from V and 6 bases from J, the gap between germline ends came to 9 bases. The CDR3 extends over 12 amino acids. In DNA, the CDR3 is TGCAGCGTTGAAGATCCCGGGTCCGAGCAGTACTTC. This translates into CSVEDPGSEQYF.

This clonotype was seen a handful of times. The chain recombines TRBV7-9 with TRBJ1-1; 9 bases match TRBD1. V lost 3 bases and J lost 3; bases outside the gene matches: 2. CDR3 size: 14 residues. CDR1 and CDR2 from the germline V gene are SEHNR and FQNEAQ (reference sequence). The CDR3 sequence is CASSFRDRDTEAFF. The CDR3 region has the DNA TGTGCCAGCAGCTTTAGGGACAGGGACACTGAAGCTTTCTTT.

As regards this clonotype: One end of the junction fails to match germline, which may point to a read error. This chain uses TRBV10-3 with TRBJ2-7, with TRBD1 matching 12 bases. Germline lookup yields CDR1 ENHRY and CDR2 SYGVKD. This CDR3 comprises 15 residues. Written as DNA, the CDR3 is TGTGCCCTCAGTGCGGGACAGGGGGCTTCCTACGAGCAGTACTTC. This translates into CALSAGQGASYEQYF.

This chain links TRBV6-2 or TRBV6-3 with TRBJ2-1; TRBD2 matches at 9 bases. V was clipped by 4 bases and J by 7 bases; unmatched bases: 11. The CDR3 extends over 16 amino acids. Germline values: CDR1 MNHEY, CDR2 SVGEGT. CDR3 protein: CASSCSGGRAENEQFF. In DNA, the CDR3 is TGTGCCAGCAGTTGCTCTGGCGGGAGGGCAGAGAATGAGCAGTTCTTC.

The rearrangement joins TRBV4-1 to TRBJ2-7; D may be TRBD2 (6 bases). The end of the DNA fits TRBJ2-4 better, so the J call may be wrong. The length of the CDR3 is 17 residues. Per the germline V gene, CDR1 is MGHRA and CDR2 is YSYEKL. The CDR3, as DNA: TGCGCCAGCAGCCAAGATGGCCAGGGCGGGACCAAAAACATTCAGTACTTC. Protein sequence: CASSQDGQGGTKNIQYF.

The chain recombines TRBV6-2 or TRBV6-3 with TRBJ1-2, with D possibly being TRBD1 (6 bases). Trimming left V 6 bases short and J 4 bases short, with 15 bases between. The CDR3 consists of 14 residues. The V gene's germline CDR1 is MNHEY and CDR2 SVGEGT. The CDR3 protein is CASSPTGSTYGYTF. The CDR3 coding sequence is TGTGCCAGCAGCCCGACAGGTTCCACCTATGGCTACACCTTC.

The rearrangement links TRBV20-1 to TRBJ2-3; D possibly corresponds to TRBD1 (6 bases). This CDR3 contains 14 residues. Looked up from germline, CDR1 is DFQATT and CDR2 is SNEGSKA (reference sequence). V lost 0 bases and J 5 bases, leaving 12 bases between the germline ends. CDR3 region: CSARECTGLDTQYF. The CDR3 bases are TGCAGTGCTAGAGAGTGTACAGGGTTAGATACGCAGTATTTT.

This clonotype has just a few counts. The rearrangement links TRBV5-1 to TRBJ2-7; 9 bases are shared with TRBD1. Losses at the gene ends were 0 bases for V and 6 bases for J; bases not matched to a gene: 4. The CDR3 consists of 14 residues. CDR1 and CDR2 from the germline V gene are SGHRS and YFSETQ. Here the CDR3 DNA reads TGCGCCAGCAGCTTGGAGGGACAGGGCACCGAGCAGTACTTC. It encodes CASSLEGQGTEQYF.

This clonotype was observed a single time. Here the CDR3 reads CASRASAQGHYEQFF. In nucleotides, the CDR3 is TGTGCCAGCCGCGCATCGGCCCAGGGGCATTACGAGCAGTTCTTC. The chain recombines TRBV12-3 or TRBV12-4 with TRBJ2-1; D perhaps matches TRBD1 (6 bases). This CDR3 contains 15 residues. V lost 8 bases and J 10 bases, leaving 24 bases between the germline ends.

V usage is TRBV6-6 and J usage is TRBJ2-1, with 12 bases aligning to TRBD2. Germline V gene data show CDR1 as MNHNY and CDR2 as SVGAGI (reference sequence). This CDR3 region has 14 residues. V trimming: 7 bases; J trimming: 6 bases; junction bases outside the gene matches: 4. In nucleotides, the CDR3 is TGTGCCAGCACCCAGGGACTAGCGGGCAATGAGCAGTTCTTC. It codes for CASTQGLAGNEQFF.

This clonotype was recorded at least ten times. The rearrangement joins TRBV3-1 to TRBJ2-3; D is ambiguous. This CDR3 is 14 amino acids long. From germline, CDR1 is LGHDT and CDR2 YNNKEL (reference sequence). V was shortened by 1 base and J by 6 bases, with 11 bases between the two germline ends. CDR3 sequence reads: CASSQGHNSDTQYF. The DNA for the CDR3 is TGTGCCAGCAGCCAAGGGCACAACTCGGATACGCAGTATTTT.

The chain has TRBV5-6 and TRBJ1-1; D is unclear. Trimming took 4 bases from V and 1 from J, leaving 11 bases between them. The CDR3 has 14 residues. Germline CDR1 is SGHDT and CDR2 is YYEEEE. CDR3 region: CASSPGLANTEAFF. The CDR3 coding sequence is TGTGCCAGCAGCCCCGGACTCGCGAACACTGAAGCTTTCTTT.

The CDR3 DNA reads TGTGCCAGCAGCCCTGGGGTCCTAGCTCAGTTCTTC. As protein: CASSPGVLAQFF. V is TRBV7-3 and J is TRBJ2-1, with D tentatively TRBD2 (5 bases). The V and J ends lost 5 bases and 13 bases respectively, with 15 bases between them. The CDR3 totals 12 residues. Germline V gene sequence: CDR1 SGHTA, CDR2 FQGTGA.

This chain connects TRBV15 to TRBJ2-7; D is unresolved. Germline V CDR1 and CDR2: LNHNV, YYDKDF (reference sequence). This CDR3 has 15 amino acids. Trimming removed 0 bases at V and 2 bases at J, with 11 bases between. As DNA, the CDR3 is TGTGCCACCAGCAGAGATCGGCAGGCGCCCTACGAGCAGTACTTC. Translated, it gives CATSRDRQAPYEQYF. The variable domain in full, completed from reference TRBV15 and TRBJ2-7, reads DAMVIQNPRYQVTQFGKPVTLSCSQTLNHNVMYWYQQKSSQAPKLLFHYYDKDFNNEADTPDNFQSRRPNTSFCFLDIRSPGLGDTAMYLCATSRDRQAPYEQYFGPGTRLTVT.

The chain has TRBV15 and TRBJ1-6; 12 nucleotides agree with TRBD1. Germline V gene sequence: CDR1 LNHNV, CDR2 YYDKDF (reference sequence). With V trimmed by 8 bases and J by 13 bases, 9 bases remained unmatched. The CDR3 has 14 residues. CDR3 in DNA: TGTGCCACCGAGACTGGGACAGGGGGCAGGCCCCTCCACTTT. Amino acid sequence: CATETGTGGRPLHF.

The J gene is TRBJ2-2, the V gene TRBV7-7; the D call may be TRBD1 or TRBD2 (5 bases each). CDR1 and CDR2 (germline): SSHAT, FNYEAQ (reference sequence). This CDR3 has 15 amino acids. Trimming pared 4 bases from V and 0 bases from J, leaving 9 bases between. DNA of the CDR3: TGTGCCAGCAGCTCCGGGACCGCGAACACCGGGGAGCTGTTTTTT. As protein: CASSSGTANTGELFF.

This clonotype was observed a handful of times. The chain joins TRBV5-1 to TRBJ1-4, with 7 bases identical to TRBD1. The junction had 11 bases not matched to a gene; V was cut back by 5 bases and J by 7 bases. The germline V gene has CDR1 SGHRS and CDR2 YFSETQ. The CDR3 consists of 15 residues. CDR3 sequence (DNA): TGCGCCAGCAGACTGACAGGGCAGTGGGGTGAAAAACTGTTTTTT. This sequence encodes CASRLTGQWGEKLFF.

This clonotype occurred a few times. V is TRBV20-1 and J is TRBJ1-1; tentatively, D is TRBD1 (5 bases). Germline V CDR1 and CDR2: DFQATT, SNEGSKA (reference sequence). V lost 2 bases and J 4 bases, leaving 14 bases between the germline ends. The CDR3 spans 14 residues. The CDR3: CSARKGVGITEAFF. CDR3 sequence (DNA): TGCAGTGCTAGAAAAGGGGTAGGAATCACTGAAGCTTTCTTT.

V gene TRBV10-3 combines with J gene TRBJ2-1; 8 positions agree with TRBD2. After removal of 2 bases from V and 8 bases from J, the junction contained 11 bases not matched to a gene. The CDR3 has 16 residues. Germline values: CDR1 ENHRY, CDR2 SYGVKD. The CDR3: CAISERISGDAYEQFF. The CDR3 nucleotides are TGTGCCATCAGTGAGCGGATTAGCGGGGACGCCTATGAGCAGTTCTTC.

The CDR3 coding sequence is TGTGCCAGCAGCCTGGATCCGCTTTTCGGAAGCTCCTACAATGAGCAGTACTTC. This translates into CASSLDPLFGSSYNEQYF. The rearrangement uses TRBV7-2 and TRBJ2-5; no firm D call. CDR3 length equals 18 residues. The V gene lost 5 bases and the J gene lost 11 bases, with 33 bases spanning the gap. Germline-derived CDR1 and CDR2 are SGHTA and FQGNSA.